Given below is one T cell receptor (beta chain) in context. Antigen: not known. This sample is drawn from a study of Ad26.COV2.S vaccination and SARS-CoV-2 variants. Study outcomes and limitations: Vaccine and placebo recipients had comparable breadth of non-spike TCRs. Total responses of T cells may have been underestimated by the analyses of TCR breadth and depth. Post-vaccination spike-specific CD8+ and CD4+ T cell responses reportedly had substantial breadth. Relative to placebo recipients, vaccine recipients exhibited elevated spike-specific TCR breadth.

The CDR3 length is 16 residues. V shed 0 bases, J shed 5 bases, and the junction held 6 bases outside the gene matches. Germline V gene data show CDR1 as MNHNY and CDR2 as SVGAGI (reference sequence). The assay was immunoSEQ multiplex PCR, and TCRdb's table has in-frame clones only and misses some. The sample gives more than 120,000 clones, 86% of which show up once; around 5% is in the top ten. This TCR was recovered from a human donor who had recovered from COVID-19. The chain is built from TRBV6-6 and TRBJ2-4; 8 bases match TRBD2. The source material was peripheral blood, sampled after recovery from COVID-19. The CDR3 region is CASSYSASGPQNIQYF. In nucleotides, the CDR3 is TGTGCCAGCAGTTACTCGGCTAGCGGGCCTCAAAACATTCAGTACTTC.